The present entry profiles one T cell receptor (beta chain) with its context. This sample is part of a study of long-term antiretroviral therapy in people with HIV. Survey-level immunoSEQ v3.0 assays were run. Only in-frame clones appear in the TCRdb table, and some are missing; sequencing was by immunoSEQ multiplex PCR. The data hold over 30,000 clones, with 97% observed a single time. The V gene lost 2 bases and the J gene lost 6 bases, with 16 bases spanning the gap. CDR1 SGDLS and CDR2 YYNGEE come from the germline V gene. CDR3 length: 15 amino acids. The chain has TRBV9 and TRBJ2-3; TRBD1 or TRBD2 may be the D gene (5 bases each). The source is a man in his thirties or forties with HIV. The sequencing used unsorted PBMCs, collected 7.6 years after starting antiretroviral therapy. As DNA, the CDR3 is TGTGCCAGCAGCGTCGCCGGGACCCCCGGCGATACGCAGTATTTT. Amino acids: CASSVAGTPGDTQYF.